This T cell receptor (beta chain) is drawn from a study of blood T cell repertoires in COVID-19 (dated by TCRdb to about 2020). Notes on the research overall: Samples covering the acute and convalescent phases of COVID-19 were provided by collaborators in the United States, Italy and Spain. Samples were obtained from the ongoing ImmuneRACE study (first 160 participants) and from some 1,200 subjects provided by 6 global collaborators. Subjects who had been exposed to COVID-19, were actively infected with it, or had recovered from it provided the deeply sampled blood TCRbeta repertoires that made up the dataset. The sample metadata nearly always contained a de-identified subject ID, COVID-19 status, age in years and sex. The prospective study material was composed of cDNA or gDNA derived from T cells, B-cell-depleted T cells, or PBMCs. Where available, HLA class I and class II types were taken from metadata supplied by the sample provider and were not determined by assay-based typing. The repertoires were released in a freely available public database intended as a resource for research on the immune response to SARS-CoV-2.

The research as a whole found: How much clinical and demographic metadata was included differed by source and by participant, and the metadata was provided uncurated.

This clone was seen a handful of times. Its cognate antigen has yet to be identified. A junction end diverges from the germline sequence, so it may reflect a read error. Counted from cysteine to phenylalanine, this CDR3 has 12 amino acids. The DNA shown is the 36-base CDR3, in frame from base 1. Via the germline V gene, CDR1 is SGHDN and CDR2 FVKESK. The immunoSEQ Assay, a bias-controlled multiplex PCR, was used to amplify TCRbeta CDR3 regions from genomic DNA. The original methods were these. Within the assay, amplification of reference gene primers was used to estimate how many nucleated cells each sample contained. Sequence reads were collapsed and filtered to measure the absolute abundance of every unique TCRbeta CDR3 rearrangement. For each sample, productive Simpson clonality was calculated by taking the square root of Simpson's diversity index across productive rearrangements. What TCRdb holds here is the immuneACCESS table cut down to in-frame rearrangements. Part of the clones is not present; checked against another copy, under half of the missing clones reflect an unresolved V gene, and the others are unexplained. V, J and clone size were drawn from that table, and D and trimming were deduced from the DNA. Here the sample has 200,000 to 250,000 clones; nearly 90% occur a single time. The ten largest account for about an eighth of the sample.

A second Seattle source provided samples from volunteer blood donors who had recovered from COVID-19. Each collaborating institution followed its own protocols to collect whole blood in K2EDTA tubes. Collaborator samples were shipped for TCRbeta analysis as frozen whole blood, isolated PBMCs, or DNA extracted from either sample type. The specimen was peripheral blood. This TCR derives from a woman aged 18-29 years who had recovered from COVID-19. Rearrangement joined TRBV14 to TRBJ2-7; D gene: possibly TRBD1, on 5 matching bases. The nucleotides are TGTGCCAGCAGCAACGACAGATTACGATTTGTCTTC. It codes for CASSNDRLRFVF.